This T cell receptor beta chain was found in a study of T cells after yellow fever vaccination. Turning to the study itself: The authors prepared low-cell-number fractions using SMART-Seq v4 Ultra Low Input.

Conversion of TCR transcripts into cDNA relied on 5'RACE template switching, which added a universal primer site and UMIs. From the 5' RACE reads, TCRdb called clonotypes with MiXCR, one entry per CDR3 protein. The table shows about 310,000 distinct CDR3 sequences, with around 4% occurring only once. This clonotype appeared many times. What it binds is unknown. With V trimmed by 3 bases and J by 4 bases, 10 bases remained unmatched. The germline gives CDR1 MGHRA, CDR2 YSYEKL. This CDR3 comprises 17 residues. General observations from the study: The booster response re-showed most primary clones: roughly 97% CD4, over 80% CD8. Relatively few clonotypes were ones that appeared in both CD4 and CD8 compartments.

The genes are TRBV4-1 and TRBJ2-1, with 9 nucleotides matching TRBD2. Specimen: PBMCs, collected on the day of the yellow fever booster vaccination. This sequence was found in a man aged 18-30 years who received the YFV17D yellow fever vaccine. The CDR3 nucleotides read TGCGCCAGCAGCCAGATTTTAGCGGGGGCGGTTTACAATGAGCAGTTCTTC. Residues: CASSQILAGAVYNEQFF.